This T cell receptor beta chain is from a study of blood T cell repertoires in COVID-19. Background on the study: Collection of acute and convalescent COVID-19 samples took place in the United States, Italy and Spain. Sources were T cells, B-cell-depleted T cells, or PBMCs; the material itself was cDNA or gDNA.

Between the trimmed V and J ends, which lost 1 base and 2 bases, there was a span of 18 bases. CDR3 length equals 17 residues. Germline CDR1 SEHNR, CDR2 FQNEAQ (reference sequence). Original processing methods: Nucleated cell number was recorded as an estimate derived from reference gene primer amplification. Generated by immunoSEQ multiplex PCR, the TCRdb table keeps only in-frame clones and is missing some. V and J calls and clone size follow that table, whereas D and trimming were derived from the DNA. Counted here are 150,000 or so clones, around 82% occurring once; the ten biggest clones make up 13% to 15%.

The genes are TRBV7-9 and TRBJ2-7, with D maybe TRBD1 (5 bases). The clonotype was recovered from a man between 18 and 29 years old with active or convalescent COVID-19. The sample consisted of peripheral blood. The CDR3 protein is CASSLDLRNRRTYEQYF. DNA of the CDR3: TGTGCCAGCAGCTTAGATCTGAGAAACAGGAGAACCTACGAGCAGTACTTC.